This TCR beta chain derives from a study of shared clonotypes between healthy human individuals. Study findings and constraints: A few donors had roughly 5% of their naive CD4 clonotypes in common. Sequencing depth was expected to influence donor clonotype sharing. Estimated richness values were generally larger in naive subsets than in memory subsets.

Concerning this clone: Its antigen is still unknown.

Germline V gives CDR1 SNHLY, CDR2 FYNNEI. Trimming removed 11 bases from V and 3 bases from J; junction bases left unmatched: 4. This CDR3 has 12 amino acids. Sequencing used immunoSEQ multiplex PCR; TCRdb keeps in-frame clones, though not all of them. The repertoire holds about a million clones, with about 80% as singletons. The sequenced sample consisted of memory CD4+ T cells from PBMCs. Subset of the sample: CD45RA-negative fraction. The genes are TRBV2 and TRBJ2-7; 10 bases map to TRBD1. The clonotype was recovered from a man in his late teens or twenties in good health. Some clones in this sample may be carry-over from other donors' samples. CDR3 DNA: TGTGCCGGGAGGACAGGGGGCTACGAGCAGTACTTC. Protein sequence: CAGRTGGYEQYF.